This TCR beta chain was retrieved from a study of OX40 agonist ivuxolimab in advanced cancers. Study-level background: A mean age of approximately 60 years, range roughly 20 to 90, was recorded, and 70% to 85% were male. General study findings and limits: Circulating CD4+ and CD8+ T cells showed clonal expansion by week 6 at 0.1 to 3.0 mg/kg.

Sampling of blood occurred at baseline, cycle 4 day 1, and cycle 7 day 1. Method: immunoSEQ multiplex PCR; TCRdb's copy keeps in-frame clones and lacks some. Seen here are about 55,000 clones, approximately 84% observed once, and the top ten hold more than 9.5%. CDR3 length: 15 residues. The germline V gene encodes CDR1 MNHNY and CDR2 SVGAGI (reference sequence). V shed 5 bases, J shed 2 bases, and the junction held 6 bases outside the gene matches. With respect to this clone: Its antigen is unknown.

The sample here was CD4+ or CD8+ T cells sorted from blood, taken in a trial of the OX40 agonist ivuxolimab. This rearrangement joins TRBV6-6 to TRBJ2-1, with TRBD2 identical over 7 bases. This TCR was recovered from an adult with an advanced solid tumor such as melanoma, head and neck, liver or kidney cancer. The CDR3 coding sequence is TGTGCCAGCAGTATCAATGGGGGGGCCTACAATGAGCAGTTCTTC. As protein: CASSINGGAYNEQFF.